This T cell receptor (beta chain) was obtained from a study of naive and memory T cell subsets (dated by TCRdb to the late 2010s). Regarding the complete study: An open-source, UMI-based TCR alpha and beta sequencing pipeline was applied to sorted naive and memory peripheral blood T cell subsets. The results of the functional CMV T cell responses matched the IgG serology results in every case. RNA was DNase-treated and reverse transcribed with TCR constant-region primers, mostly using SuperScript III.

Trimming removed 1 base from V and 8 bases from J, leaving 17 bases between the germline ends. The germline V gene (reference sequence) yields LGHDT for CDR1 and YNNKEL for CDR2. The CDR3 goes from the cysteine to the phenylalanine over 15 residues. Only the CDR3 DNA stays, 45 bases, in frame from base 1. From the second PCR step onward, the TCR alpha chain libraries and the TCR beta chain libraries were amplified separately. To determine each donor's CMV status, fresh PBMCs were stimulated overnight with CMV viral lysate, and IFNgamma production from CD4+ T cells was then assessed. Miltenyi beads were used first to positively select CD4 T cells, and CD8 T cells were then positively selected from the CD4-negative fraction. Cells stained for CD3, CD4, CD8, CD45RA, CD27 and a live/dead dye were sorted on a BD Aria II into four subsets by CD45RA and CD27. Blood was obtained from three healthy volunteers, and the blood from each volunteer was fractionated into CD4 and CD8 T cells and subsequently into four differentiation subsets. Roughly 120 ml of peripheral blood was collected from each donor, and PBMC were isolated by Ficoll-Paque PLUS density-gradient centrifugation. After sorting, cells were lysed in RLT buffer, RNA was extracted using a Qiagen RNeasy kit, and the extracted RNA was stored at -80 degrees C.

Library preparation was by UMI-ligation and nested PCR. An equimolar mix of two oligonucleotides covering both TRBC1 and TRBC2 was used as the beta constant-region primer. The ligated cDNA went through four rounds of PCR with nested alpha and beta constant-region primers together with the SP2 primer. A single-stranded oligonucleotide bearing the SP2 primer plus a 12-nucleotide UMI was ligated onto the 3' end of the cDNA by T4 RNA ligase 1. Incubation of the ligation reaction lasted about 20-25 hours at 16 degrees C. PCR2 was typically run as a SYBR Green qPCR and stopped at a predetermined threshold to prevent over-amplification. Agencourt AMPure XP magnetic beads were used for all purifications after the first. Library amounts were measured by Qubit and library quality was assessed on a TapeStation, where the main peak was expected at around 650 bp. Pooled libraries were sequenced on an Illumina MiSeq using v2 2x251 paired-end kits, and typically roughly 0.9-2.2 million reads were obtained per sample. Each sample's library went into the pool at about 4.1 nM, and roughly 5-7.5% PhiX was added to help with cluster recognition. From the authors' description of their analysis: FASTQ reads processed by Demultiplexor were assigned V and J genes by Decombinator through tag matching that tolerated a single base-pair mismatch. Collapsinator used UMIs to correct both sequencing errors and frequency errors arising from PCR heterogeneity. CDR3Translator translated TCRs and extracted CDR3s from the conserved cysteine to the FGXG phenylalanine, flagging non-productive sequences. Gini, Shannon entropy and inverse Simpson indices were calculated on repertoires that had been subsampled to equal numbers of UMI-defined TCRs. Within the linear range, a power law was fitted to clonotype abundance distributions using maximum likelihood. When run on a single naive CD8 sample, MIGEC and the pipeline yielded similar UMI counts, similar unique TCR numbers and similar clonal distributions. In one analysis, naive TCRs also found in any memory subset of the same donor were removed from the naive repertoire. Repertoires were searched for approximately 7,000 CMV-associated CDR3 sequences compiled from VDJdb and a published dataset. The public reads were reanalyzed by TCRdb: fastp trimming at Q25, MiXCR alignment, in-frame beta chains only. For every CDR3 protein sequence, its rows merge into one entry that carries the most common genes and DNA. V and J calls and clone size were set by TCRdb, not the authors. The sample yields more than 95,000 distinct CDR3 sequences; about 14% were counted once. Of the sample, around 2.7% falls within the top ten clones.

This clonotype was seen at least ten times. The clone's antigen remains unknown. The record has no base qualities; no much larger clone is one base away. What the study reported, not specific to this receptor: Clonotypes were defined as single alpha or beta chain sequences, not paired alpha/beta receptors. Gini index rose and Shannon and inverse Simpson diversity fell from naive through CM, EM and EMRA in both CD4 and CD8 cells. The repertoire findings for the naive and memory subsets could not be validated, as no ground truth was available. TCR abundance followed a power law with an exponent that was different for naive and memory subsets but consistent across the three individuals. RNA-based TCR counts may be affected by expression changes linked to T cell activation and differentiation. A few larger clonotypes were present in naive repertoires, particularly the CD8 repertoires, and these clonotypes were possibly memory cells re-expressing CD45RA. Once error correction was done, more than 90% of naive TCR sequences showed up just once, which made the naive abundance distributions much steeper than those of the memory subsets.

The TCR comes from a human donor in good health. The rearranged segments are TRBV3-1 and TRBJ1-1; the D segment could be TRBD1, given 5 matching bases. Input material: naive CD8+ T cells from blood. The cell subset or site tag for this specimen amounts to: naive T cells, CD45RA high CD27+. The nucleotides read TGTGCCAGCAGCCAAGCTCCATTCGACAGCCCCGAAGCTTTCTTT. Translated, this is CASSQAPFDSPEAFF.